Below, 17 T cell receptor beta chains from the same sample are listed, as sequenced in a study of vaccination and CD4 T cells after COVID-19. Described treatment: approximately nine-day PBMC culture with coronavirus spike peptide pools or control peptides (ViraFEST assay). Oncomine TCR Beta short-read sequencing was applied to DNA from cultured CD4+ T cells. TCRdb fed the PCR reads into MiXCR, producing one record per CDR3 protein. Here the sample spans over 9,500 distinct CDR3 sequences, 44% being singletons. Their cognate antigens are unknown. The sample was CD4+ T cells from blood, cultured in vitro. All receptors come from a human donor who had recovered from COVID-19.

As DNA, the CDR3 is TGTGCCAGCAGTTCGCTCTTGGGGGGGCAGTTCTTC. It yields the protein CASSSLLGGQFF. The gene calls are TRBV12-3 or TRBV12-4 and TRBJ2-1; D possibly corresponds to TRBD2 (6 bases). The CDR3 loop spans 12 amino acids. V dropped 4 bases and J dropped 12 bases, with 13 bases sitting between them.

The CDR3 region is CASRRWESFAAKNIQYF. In DNA form, the CDR3 reads TGTGCCAGCAGAAGGTGGGAAAGTTTTGCGGCCAAAAACATTCAGTACTTC. V and J are TRBV28 and TRBJ2-4; D not certain. CDR1 and CDR2 from the germline V gene are MDHEN and SYDVKM. Between the trimmed V and J ends, which lost 6 bases and 1 base, there was a span of 19 bases. The CDR3 totals 17 residues.

This clonotype showed up just a few times. CDR3 nucleotide sequence: TGTGCCAGCAGTGGACTAGCGGGGGGGTTGAAGTTCTTC. Translation gives CASSGLAGGLKFF. The chain couples TRBV2 to TRBJ2-1, with 14 positions matching TRBD2. This CDR3 has 13 amino acids. CDR1 SNHLY and CDR2 FYNNEI come from the germline V gene. The junction had 4 bases not matched to a gene; V was cut back by 4 bases and J by 14 bases. The variable domain in full, completed from reference TRBV2 and TRBJ2-1, reads EPEVTQTPSHQVTQMGQEVILRCVPISNHLYFYWYRQILGQKVEFLVSFYNNEISEKSEIFDDQFSVERPDGSNFTLKIRSTKLEDSAMYFCASSGLAGGLKFFGPGTRLTVL.

The chain combines TRBV25-1 with TRBJ1-5, with D unclear. The V gene lost 1 base and the J gene lost 4 bases, with 17 bases spanning the gap. The CDR3 is 17 residues long. Per germline, CDR1 MGHDK and CDR2 SYGVNS. In nucleotides, the CDR3 is TGTGCCAGCAGTGAATCGGTGTTCATGTTTCGGAATCAGCCCCAGCATTTT. Amino acids: CASSESVFMFRNQPQHF.

This clonotype is judged medium-sized. One end of the junction is discordant with germline, which a read error may explain. The chain uses TRBV7-7 and TRBJ2-5; no clear D gene. This CDR3 region has 16 residues. Germline assignment: CDR1 SSHAT and CDR2 FNYEAQ (reference sequence). CDR3 sequence: CASSLGRTLRQETQYF. The CDR3 DNA sequence: TGTGCTAGCAGCTTAGGACGTACATTGAGACAAGAGACCCAGTACTTC.

This clonotype came up once. The chain combines TRBV11-2 with TRBJ2-5; 7 nucleotides line up with TRBD2. The V segment lost 5 bases and the J segment 9 bases; nucleotides outside the gene matches: 3. This CDR3 comprises 11 residues. The germline V gene has CDR1 SGHAT and CDR2 FQNNGV. The CDR3 DNA reads TGTGCCAGCAGCCCGGCGGGGGCCCAGTACTTC. Translating gives CASSPAGAQYF.

This chain joins TRBV19 and TRBJ1-3; tentative D call: TRBD1 (5 bases). Germline CDR1 and CDR2: LNHDA and SQIVND (reference sequence). The CDR3 extends over 16 amino acids. Trimming left V 5 bases short and J 0 bases short, with 14 bases between. The chain's CDR3 is CASSPMTAVSGNTIYF. CDR3 nucleotides: TGTGCCAGTAGTCCCATGACAGCAGTCTCTGGAAACACCATATATTTT.

The rearrangement uses TRBV7-2 and TRBJ1-2, with 9 bases that match TRBD1. From germline, CDR1 is SGHTA and CDR2 FQGNSA. Trimming cost V 4 bases and J 8 bases; bases outside gene matches: 8. The CDR3 extends over 14 amino acids. DNA of the CDR3: TGTGCCAGCAGCTGGGACAGGGCCGGCGGGGGCTACACCTTC. As protein: CASSWDRAGGGYTF.

The chain is built from TRBV11-3 and TRBJ2-3; TRBD1 matches 7 bases. Trimming removed 6 bases from V and 5 bases from J; junction bases left unmatched: 8. CDR1 and CDR2 from the germline V gene are SGHNT and YENEEA. CDR3 length: 14 amino acids. Here the CDR3 reads CASRLDRLEDTQYF. For the CDR3, the DNA is TGTGCCAGCAGGTTGGACAGGTTGGAAGATACGCAGTATTTT. The complete variable domain, with remaining parts taken from reference TRBV11-3 and TRBJ2-3, reads EAGVVQSPRYKIIEKKQPVAFWCNPISGHNTLYWYLQNLGQGPELLIRYENEEAVDDSQLPKDRFSAERLKGVDSTLKIQPAELGDSAVYLCASRLDRLEDTQYFGPGTRLTVL.

The chain uses TRBV28 and TRBJ1-5; tentative D call: TRBD1 (6 bases). CDR1 and CDR2 (germline): MDHEN, SYDVKM. V lost 7 bases and J lost 0, with 10 bases in between. CDR3 length equals 14 residues. The CDR3 DNA reads TGTGCCAGCACCACACAGGGTAGCAATCAGCCCCAGCATTTT. It yields the protein CASTTQGSNQPQHF.

The chain is built from TRBV7-2 and TRBJ2-1; 12 bases line up with TRBD2. From germline, CDR1 is SGHTA and CDR2 FQGNSA. J gave up 5 bases and V 1 base, and 12 bases lay outside the gene matches. This CDR3 has 19 residues. The CDR3, as DNA: TGTGCCAGCAGCTTAGGGGTGCTAGCGGGGGGGACTGTAAACAATGAGCAGTTCTTC. Amino acid sequence: CASSLGVLAGGTVNNEQFF.

The V call is TRBV12-3 or TRBV12-4, the J call TRBJ2-3; no clear D. The CDR3 consists of 14 residues. V was trimmed by 3 bases and J by 3 bases, leaving 10 bases between them. CDR3 amino acids: CASSLGTFTDTQYF. DNA of the CDR3: TGTGCCAGCAGTTTGGGTACTTTTACAGATACGCAGTATTTT.

The CDR3 loop is CASSENSPGGEQYF. CDR3 sequence (DNA): TGCGCCAGCAGTGAAAATTCTCCAGGTGGGGAGCAGTACTTC. This chain joins TRBV10-1 and TRBJ2-7; no clear D. Germline-derived CDR1 and CDR2 are WNHNN and SYGVQD (reference sequence). The CDR3 length is 14 residues. Trimming removed 3 bases from V and 7 bases from J, with 16 bases in between.

J is TRBJ1-2 and V is TRBV2; D uncertain. This CDR3 spans 14 amino acids. Germline values: CDR1 SNHLY, CDR2 FYNNEI. Between the trimmed V and J ends, which lost 7 bases and 4 bases, there was a span of 16 bases. CDR3 in DNA: TGTGCCAGCAAATTGGAGTCGACGGGCTATGGCTACACCTTC. Its translation: CASKLESTGYGYTF.

Only a few counts were recorded for this clonotype. The rearrangement links TRBV6-1 to TRBJ2-1; TRBD2 aligns across 8 bases. Trimming cost V 1 base and J 7 bases; bases outside gene matches: 9. Looked up from germline, CDR1 is MNHNS and CDR2 is SASEGT. The CDR3 has 16 amino acids. CDR3 protein: CASSEEPAGVWNEQFF. CDR3 nucleotide sequence: TGTGCCAGCAGTGAAGAGCCAGCGGGGGTTTGGAATGAGCAGTTCTTC.

The chain is built from TRBV6-5 and TRBJ2-5, with D possibly being TRBD1 or TRBD2 (6 bases each). CDR3 size: 16 residues. The germline V gene has CDR1 MNHEY and CDR2 SVGAGI. Trimming stripped 0 bases from V and 5 bases from J, with 16 bases between. CDR3 sequence: CASSYSRFQGRETQYF. CDR3 in DNA: TGTGCCAGCAGTTACTCGAGATTCCAGGGGAGGGAGACCCAGTACTTC.

The chain couples TRBV7-9 to TRBJ2-1; TRBD1 might be the D (5 bases). CDR3 length: 18 residues. CDR1 and CDR2 (germline): SEHNR, FQNEAQ (reference sequence). Trimming cost V 0 bases and J 3 bases, with 18 bases left between them. The CDR3 reads CASSLADEWGLHYNEQFF. The CDR3 bases are TGTGCCAGCAGCTTAGCGGATGAGTGGGGCCTCCACTACAATGAGCAGTTCTTC.